Below, 5 T cell receptor beta chains from the same sample are listed, as sequenced in a study of cytotoxic CD8 clonotypes in ibrutinib-treated CLL. Generated by immunoSEQ multiplex PCR, the TCRdb table keeps only in-frame clones and is missing some. The sample carries fewer than 150,000 clones, approximately 80% recorded once. The source material was PBMCs, sampled after 24 months of ibrutinib treatment. Receptor source: a human donor with chronic lymphocytic leukemia.

The chain is built from TRBV5-1 and TRBJ2-1, with 7 bases identical to TRBD1. V shed 8 bases, J shed 3 bases, and the junction held 8 bases outside the gene matches. Germline V gives CDR1 SGHRS, CDR2 YFSETQ. The CDR3 length is 14 residues. The CDR3: CASHSGTVYNEQFF. DNA of the CDR3: TGCGCCAGTCATTCCGGGACAGTCTACAATGAGCAGTTCTTC.

The chain uses TRBV5-6 and TRBJ1-3, with D perhaps TRBD1 (5 bases). Germline assignment: CDR1 SGHDT and CDR2 YYEEEE. V was trimmed by 1 base and J by 4 bases, leaving 15 bases between them. CDR3 length: 16 amino acids. The CDR3 here is CASSLLLGGSGNTIYF. The CDR3 nucleotides are TGTGCCAGCAGCTTGCTTCTCGGGGGGTCGGGAAACACCATATATTTT.

This chain joins TRBV7-2 and TRBJ2-5; D remains unclear. Trimming took 3 bases from V and 3 from J, leaving 11 bases between them. In germline, CDR1 is SGHTA, CDR2 FQGNSA. CDR3 length: 14 amino acids. The CDR3 reads CASSFWVSEETQYF. The CDR3 coding sequence is TGTGCCAGCAGCTTTTGGGTTTCAGAAGAGACCCAGTACTTC. Together with reference TRBV7-2 and TRBJ2-5, the CDR3 gives the full variable domain: GAGVSQSPSNKVTEKGKDVELRCDPISGHTALYWYRQSLGQGLEFLIYFQGNSAPDKSGLPSDRFSAERTGGSVSTLTIQRTQQEDSAVYLCASSFWVSEETQYFGPGTRLLVL.

Only one count was recorded for this clone. The V gene is TRBV27, the J gene TRBJ2-7; D not resolved. The CDR3 is 14 residues long. Germline CDR1 and CDR2: MNHEY and SMNVEV (reference sequence). V was pared by 6 bases and J by 2 bases, with 14 bases between. The CDR3 loop is CASSPQLGTYEQYF. The DNA for the CDR3 is TGTGCCAGCAGCCCCCAGTTAGGGACCTACGAGCAGTACTTC.

This chain uses TRBV7-6 with TRBJ1-2; 7 bases map to TRBD1. Trimming at V came to 1 base and at J to 8 bases, leaving 10 bases not matched to a gene. Per germline, CDR1 SGHVS and CDR2 FNYEAQ. The CDR3 has 15 residues. The CDR3 here is CASSLGGGGGDGYTF. CDR3 bases: TGTGCCAGCAGCTTAGGTGGAGGGGGCGGGGACGGCTACACCTTC. Supplemented by reference TRBV7-6 and TRBJ1-2, the full variable domain reads GAGVSQSPRYKVTKRGQDVALRCDPISGHVSLYWYRQALGQGPEFLTYFNYEAQQDKSGLPNDRFSAERPEGSISTLTIQRTEQRDSAMYRCASSLGGGGGDGYTFGSGTRLTVV.